The T cell receptor (beta chain) described here comes from a study of metastatic and nonmetastatic thyroid tumors. Overall study context: Repertoires from blood and tumor or nodule tissue of malignant and benign thyroid patients were compared.

Study results and caveats: Malignant tumors reportedly showed significantly higher TCR beta diversity than benign nodules in both blood and tumor.

In the original workflow: In papillary thyroid cancer, a distant-metastasis classifier was built using CDR3 differences across clinicopathological groups. TCRdb re-analyzed the PCR reads through MiXCR. The V and J calls were determined by TCRdb, not by the authors. The sample holds 15,000 to 20,000 clones; 20% to 25% are singletons and the top ten take over 15%. This clone occurred many times. The target antigen is unknown. No patient received treatment before thyroid surgery. Sequencing was performed on tumor tissue. The origin of this receptor is a female donor with papillary thyroid cancer or a benign thyroid nodule (not recorded which). Some clones in this sample may be carry-over from other donors' samples.

In DNA form, the CDR3 reads TGTGCCAGCAGTTCCTTCTACGAGCAGTACTTC. Its protein is CASSSFYEQYF. The rearrangement joins TRBV6-2 or TRBV6-3 to TRBJ2-7, with D unresolved. Germline lookup yields CDR1 MNHEY and CDR2 SVGEGT. Trimming stripped 4 bases from V and 3 bases from J, with 4 bases between. The CDR3 totals 11 residues.